These T cell receptor beta chains were read from a single sample in a study of blood T cell repertoires in COVID-19. Profiled with immunoSEQ multiplex PCR; TCRdb holds only in-frame clones, not every one. The sample consists of 390,000 or so clones, 87% of them appearing once. The sample was peripheral blood. Receptor source: a woman aged 30 to 39 with COVID-19, enrolled during active disease. CDR3s leave out the opening cysteine and the closing phenylalanine or tryptophan. Part of the rows lack a size; the others show once, few, many or a class for expanded clones.

clone size: .; V gene: TRBV11-2; J gene: TRBJ2-7; CDR3 protein: ASSPLEGGWEQY
clone size: .; V gene: TRBV20-1; J gene: TRBJ2-7; CDR3 protein: SARGTYEQY
clone size: .; V gene: TRBV4-1; J gene: TRBJ2-7; CDR3 protein: ASAPRGEGPYEQY
clone size: .; V gene: TRBV2; J gene: TRBJ1-6; CDR3 protein: ASNQDSPSPLH
clone size: .; V gene: TRBV27; J gene: TRBJ2-7; CDR3 protein: ANPPGPELY
clone size: .; V gene: TRBV6-4; J gene: TRBJ2-1; CDR3 protein: ASSASGIQGGEQF
clone size: once; V gene: TRBV29-1; J gene: TRBJ2-4; CDR3 protein: SVAGTGSVENIQY
clone size: .; V gene: TRBV9; J gene: TRBJ2-2; CDR3 protein: ASSVDGAGELF
clone size: .; V gene: TRBV7-9; J gene: TRBJ2-1; CDR3 protein: ASSLSGEGGEQF
clone size: .; V gene: TRBV2; J gene: TRBJ2-5; CDR3 protein: ASRLEAETQY
clone size: once; V gene: TRBV5-6; J gene: TRBJ2-1; CDR3 protein: ASSLRQGDSPYNEQF
clone size: .; V gene: TRBV19; J gene: TRBJ1-5; CDR3 protein: ASSPFGTGYQPQH
clone size: .; V gene: TRBV28; J gene: TRBJ2-3; CDR3 protein: ASPPFGVTSTDTQY
clone size: .; V gene: TRBV28; J gene: TRBJ1-3; CDR3 protein: ASSLILGGTGGFSGNTIY
clone size: .; V gene: TRBV30; J gene: TRBJ2-3; CDR3 protein: AWTTGADTQY
clone size: once; V gene: TRBV10-3; J gene: TRBJ1-2; CDR3 protein: AISDGRGYGYT
clone size: many; V gene: TRBV6-5; J gene: TRBJ2-7; CDR3 protein: ASSYSTNRAYEQY
clone size: .; V gene: TRBV19; J gene: TRBJ2-5; CDR3 protein: ASSIGGTLAGETQY
clone size: .; V gene: TRBV7-6; J gene: TRBJ2-5; CDR3 protein: ASSTGGREY
clone size: .; V gene: TRBV6-5; J gene: TRBJ2-7; CDR3 protein: ASRRDRDRPYEQY
clone size: .; V gene: TRBV5-1; J gene: TRBJ2-5; CDR3 protein: ASSLPTGDQETQY
clone size: .; V gene: TRBV11-2; J gene: TRBJ1-3; CDR3 protein: ASSPRTASGNTIY
clone size: once; V gene: TRBV20-1; J gene: TRBJ1-1; CDR3 protein: SASLPRQTNTEAF
clone size: .; V gene: TRBV5-1; J gene: TRBJ2-7; CDR3 protein: ASSLGTAISYEQY
clone size: .; V gene: TRBV11-2; J gene: TRBJ1-1; CDR3 protein: ASSLDPGTEAF
clone size: .; V gene: TRBV19; J gene: TRBJ2-7; CDR3 protein: ASSIAWTGLPYEQY
clone size: once; V gene: TRBV11-2; J gene: TRBJ1-6; CDR3 protein: ASSSEAKGSPLH
clone size: .; V gene: TRBV13; J gene: TRBJ2-7; CDR3 protein: ASSEGQGFSYEQY
clone size: .; V gene: TRBV28; J gene: TRBJ2-1; CDR3 protein: ASLGQRYNEQF
clone size: .; V gene: TRBV27; J gene: TRBJ1-1; CDR3 protein: ASSLSQTGGTEAF
clone size: .; V gene: TRBV5-1; J gene: TRBJ2-7; CDR3 protein: ASSLADTSYEQY
clone size: .; V gene: TRBV5-5; J gene: TRBJ2-5; CDR3 protein: ASSLAGNRQETQY
clone size: .; V gene: TRBV4-1; J gene: TRBJ1-4; CDR3 protein: ASSQDTVSYEKLF
clone size: .; V gene: TRBV11-1; J gene: TRBJ2-5; CDR3 protein: ASSFGGTQETQY
clone size: .; V gene: TRBV6-5; J gene: TRBJ1-6; CDR3 protein: ASTYGTNTNSPLH
clone size: .; V gene: TRBV5-6; J gene: TRBJ2-7; CDR3 protein: ASSEINGEQY
clone size: .; V gene: TRBV5-1; J gene: TRBJ2-3; CDR3 protein: ASSGGSDTQY
clone size: .; V gene: TRBV28; J gene: TRBJ1-5; CDR3 protein: ASSRVQGQGQPQH
clone size: .; V gene: TRBV27; J gene: TRBJ2-3; CDR3 protein: ASSSPPDTQY
clone size: .; V gene: TRBV14; J gene: TRBJ2-5; CDR3 protein: ASSLLAGGPQETQY
clone size: .; V gene: TRBV19; J gene: TRBJ2-5; CDR3 protein: ASGGVY
clone size: .; V gene: TRBV7-2; J gene: TRBJ1-6; CDR3 protein: ASSLREQGFSPLH
clone size: .; V gene: TRBV5-1; J gene: TRBJ1-1; CDR3 protein: ASSLAGMNTEAF
clone size: .; V gene: TRBV5-1; J gene: TRBJ2-1; CDR3 protein: ASSLVLLAGDNEQF
clone size: .; V gene: TRBV3-1/TRBV3-2; J gene: TRBJ2-3; CDR3 protein: ASSLSGSTDTQY
clone size: .; V gene: TRBV12-3/TRBV12-4; J gene: TRBJ2-1; CDR3 protein: ASRYSYNEQF
clone size: .; V gene: TRBV9; J gene: TRBJ2-1; CDR3 protein: ASSVAASGRTEQF